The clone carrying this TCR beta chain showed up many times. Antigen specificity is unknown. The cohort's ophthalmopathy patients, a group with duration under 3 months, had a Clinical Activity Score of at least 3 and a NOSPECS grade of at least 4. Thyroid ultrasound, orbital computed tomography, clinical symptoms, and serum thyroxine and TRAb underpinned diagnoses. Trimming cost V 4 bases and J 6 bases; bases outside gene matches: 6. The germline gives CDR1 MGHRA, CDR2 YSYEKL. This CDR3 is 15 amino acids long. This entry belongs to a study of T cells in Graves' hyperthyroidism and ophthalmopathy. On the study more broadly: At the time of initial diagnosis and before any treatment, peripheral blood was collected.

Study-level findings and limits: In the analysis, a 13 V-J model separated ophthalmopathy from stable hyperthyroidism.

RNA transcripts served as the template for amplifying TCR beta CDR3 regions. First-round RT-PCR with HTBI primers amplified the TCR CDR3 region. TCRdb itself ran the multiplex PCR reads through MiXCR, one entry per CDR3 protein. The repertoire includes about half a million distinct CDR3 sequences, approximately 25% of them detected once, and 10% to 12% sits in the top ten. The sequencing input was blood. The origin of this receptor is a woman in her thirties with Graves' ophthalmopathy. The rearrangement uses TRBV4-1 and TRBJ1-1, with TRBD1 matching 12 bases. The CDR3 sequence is CASSRGTGGDPEAFF. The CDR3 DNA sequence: TGCGCCAGCAGCCGCGGGACAGGGGGCGATCCTGAAGCTTTCTTT.